This TCR beta chain was sequenced for a study of blood T cell repertoires in COVID-19. About the study: T cells, B-cell-depleted T cells, or PBMCs provided the cDNA or gDNA that served as material.

Produced via immunoSEQ multiplex PCR; TCRdb's table is partial and in-frame only. The table shows around 190,000 clones, with roughly three quarters occurring only once. Germline V CDR1 and CDR2: LGHNA, YNFKEQ. This CDR3 spans 16 amino acids. V trimming: 6 bases; J trimming: 8 bases; junction bases outside the gene matches: 14. V usage is TRBV4-2 and J usage is TRBJ2-1; 9 bases match TRBD2. The sample comprised PBMCs or T cells enriched from blood (not recorded which). The TCR comes from a woman in her forties or fifties with acute COVID-19. CDR3 in amino acids: CASRGESSGVGDEQFF. The CDR3 DNA is TGTGCCAGCAGAGGAGAGTCTAGCGGGGTGGGGGATGAGCAGTTCTTC.